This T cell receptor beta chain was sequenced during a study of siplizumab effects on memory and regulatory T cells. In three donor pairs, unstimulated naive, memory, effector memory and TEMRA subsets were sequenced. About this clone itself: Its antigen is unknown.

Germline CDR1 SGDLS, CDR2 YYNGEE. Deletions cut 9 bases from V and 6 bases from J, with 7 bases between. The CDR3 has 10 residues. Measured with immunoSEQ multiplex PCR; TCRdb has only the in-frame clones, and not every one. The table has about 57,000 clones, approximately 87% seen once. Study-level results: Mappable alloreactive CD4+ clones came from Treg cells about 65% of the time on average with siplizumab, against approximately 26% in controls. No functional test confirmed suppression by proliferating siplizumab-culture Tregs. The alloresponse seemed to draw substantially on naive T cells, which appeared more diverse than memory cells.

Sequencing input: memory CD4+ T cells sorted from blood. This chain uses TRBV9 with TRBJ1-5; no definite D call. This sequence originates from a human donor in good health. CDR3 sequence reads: CAKEGQPQHF. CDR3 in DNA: TGTGCCAAAGAGGGTCAGCCCCAGCATTTT.